These T cell receptor beta chains were read from a single sample in a study of identical twins. TCRdb reprocessed the 5' RACE reads via MiXCR and lists one record per CDR3 protein. The sample holds about 450,000 distinct CDR3 sequences, around 18% seen once. Source material: naive T cells sorted from blood. The receptors were sampled from a man in his fifties or sixties in good health. CDR3s include the opening cysteine and the closing phenylalanine or tryptophan. The D gene is left open where the match is weak. Clone size, where shown, is once, few, many, or a class for clones that have expanded.

J: TRBJ2-3
size: few
V: TRBV20-1
D: -
DNA: TGCAGTGCCACTACCACAACCTCTAGCACAGATACGCAGTATTTT
CDR3: CSATTTTSSTDTQYF

J: TRBJ2-7
size: -
V: TRBV6-2/TRBV6-3
D: -
DNA: TGTGCCAGCAGACCAGGGGCTGGATACGAGCAGTACTTC
CDR3: CASRPGAGYEQYF

J: TRBJ2-3
size: few
V: TRBV24-1
D: TRBD2
DNA: TGTGCCACCAGTGATAACAGTCGAGCGGGAGTGGTTTCAGATACGCAGTATTTT
CDR3: CATSDNSRAGVVSDTQYF

J: TRBJ2-7
size: many
V: TRBV6-2/TRBV6-3
D: TRBD2
DNA: TGTGCCAGCACCCGCGGGGGGGTTAGCTCCTACGAGCAGTACTTC
CDR3: CASTRGGVSSYEQYF

J: TRBJ1-5
size: -
V: TRBV12-3/TRBV12-4
D: TRBD1
DNA: TGTGCCAGCAGGGGGACAGGGGGAAGTAGGCCCCAGCATTTT
CDR3: CASRGTGGSRPQHF

J: TRBJ2-7
size: few
V: TRBV28
D: -
DNA: TGTGCCAGCAGTGCTTCAGGGGGTCGCGGGGTGGACTTC
CDR3: CASSASGGRGVDF

J: TRBJ2-3
size: -
V: TRBV12-2
D: -
DNA: -
CDR3: CASRPRTSVYPCTDTQYF

J: TRBJ2-7
size: -
V: TRBV20-1
D: TRBD2
DNA: TGCAGTGCTAGAGATGTGAGCGGGGGTACCTACGAGCAGTACTTC
CDR3: CSARDVSGGTYEQYF

J: TRBJ2-3
size: -
V: TRBV6-1
D: -
DNA: TGTGCCAGCAAGGGCCACAGGGATTTCACGGGAAATATGCAGTATTTT
CDR3: CASKGHRDFTGNMQYF

J: TRBJ2-3
size: -
V: TRBV7-8
D: -
DNA: TGTGCCAGCGGAGACGGGGCCGACACAGATACGCAGTATTTT
CDR3: CASGDGADTDTQYF

J: TRBJ2-1
size: -
V: TRBV19
D: TRBD2
DNA: TGTGCCAGTAGTATCCTAGGGACTAGCGGAATCCCTAAGTTCCGGGAGCAGTTCTTC
CDR3: CASSILGTSGIPKFREQFF

J: TRBJ2-7
size: -
V: TRBV5-1
D: -
DNA: TGCGCCAGCAGCACAAGCCTGGCGCCCCTCGGCGAGCAGTACTTC
CDR3: CASSTSLAPLGEQYF

J: TRBJ2-7
size: -
V: TRBV14
D: -
DNA: TGTGCCAGCAGCCAGCCGGGACGGGCCTACGAGCAGTACTTC
CDR3: CASSQPGRAYEQYF

J: TRBJ1-2
size: -
V: TRBV12-3/TRBV12-4
D: -
DNA: TGTGCCAGCAGTTTAGGGGTGATCGGCTACACCTTC
CDR3: CASSLGVIGYTF

J: TRBJ1-5
size: many
V: TRBV20-1
D: -
DNA: TGCAGTGTTTCGCAGGGTGCCCTGAGAGATCAGCCCCAGCATTTT
CDR3: CSVSQGALRDQPQHF

J: TRBJ2-7
size: -
V: TRBV29-1
D: -
DNA: TGCAGCGTTGGTTTCAGAGGGGGGGAGCAGTACTTC
CDR3: CSVGFRGGEQYF

J: TRBJ2-7
size: few
V: TRBV15
D: TRBD2
DNA: TGTGCCACCAGCAGGGAACTAGCGGGGGGACCTTTTAGCTCCTACGAGCAGTACTTC
CDR3: CATSRELAGGPFSSYEQYF